The sequence of this T cell receptor beta chain was determined in a study of radiation and T cells in renal cell carcinoma. Indicated time point: blood 2 weeks post-SBRT. Treatment reported: 15 Gy SBRT to primary tumor, nephrectomy 4 weeks later. Assay used: immunoSEQ multiplex PCR; TCRdb lists only in-frame clones, some missing. Of 65,000 to 80,000 clones in the sample, just over 85% were seen once. V lost 1 base and J lost 5, with 11 bases in between. The CDR3 consists of 14 residues. Germline V gene lookup returns CDR1 MNHEY and CDR2 SVGAGI. This specimen consisted of blood, obtained from a patient whose treatment included radiotherapy and nephrectomy. This receptor was identified in a woman between 45 and 60 years old with renal cell carcinoma. The chain uses TRBV6-5 and TRBJ1-2; D gene uncertain. The CDR3 loop is CASSYLAEAYGYTF. CDR3 sequence (DNA): TGTGCCAGCAGTTACTTGGCGGAGGCATATGGCTACACCTTC.